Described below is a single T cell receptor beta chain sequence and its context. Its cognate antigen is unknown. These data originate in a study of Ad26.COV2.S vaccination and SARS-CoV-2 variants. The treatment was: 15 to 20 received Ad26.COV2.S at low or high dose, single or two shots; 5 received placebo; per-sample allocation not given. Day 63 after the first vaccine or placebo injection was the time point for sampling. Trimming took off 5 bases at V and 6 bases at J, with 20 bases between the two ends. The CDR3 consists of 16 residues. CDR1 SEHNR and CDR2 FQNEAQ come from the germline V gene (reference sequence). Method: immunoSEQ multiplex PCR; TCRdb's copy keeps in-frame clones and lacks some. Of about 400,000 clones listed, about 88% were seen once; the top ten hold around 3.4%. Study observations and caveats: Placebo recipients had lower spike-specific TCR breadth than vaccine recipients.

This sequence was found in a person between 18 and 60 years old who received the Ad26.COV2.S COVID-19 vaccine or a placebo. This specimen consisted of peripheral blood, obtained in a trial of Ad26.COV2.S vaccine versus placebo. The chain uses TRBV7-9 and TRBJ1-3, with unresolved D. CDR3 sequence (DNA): TGTGCCAGCAGCCCTACGAGGGAGGCGTTCAAAAACACCATATATTTT. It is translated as CASSPTREAFKNTIYF.